The TCR beta chain described here comes from a study of beta chain features in type 1 diabetes. On the study more broadly: All of the samples together had 85 million to 140 million sorted cells examined.

Study-level results: Shortening that was moderate but significant affected the TCRB CDR3s of Type 1 diabetes patients in all four CD4+ subsets. Naive, central memory and Treg TCRB repertoires seemed to resemble each other more closely in patients than they did in healthy donors.

Germline-derived CDR1 and CDR2 are SEHNR and FQNEAQ (reference sequence). The CDR3 runs 15 residues. V shed 5 bases, J shed 5 bases, and the junction held 9 bases outside the gene matches. As for this clone: Its antigen is unidentified.

Purity of each sorted population was above 98%. Sequencing targeted expressed TCRB transcripts, as all isolated RNA had been reverse transcribed. The data were produced by immunoSEQ multiplex PCR, yet TCRdb's version contains in-frame clones alone and is incomplete. The table has about 170,000 clones, approximately 7.9% seen once. J is TRBJ2-3 and V is TRBV7-9, with 8 bases fitting TRBD1. The sequence came from a man between 18 and 29 years old with type 1 diabetes. Source material: central memory CD4+ T cells from blood. The CDR3 reads CASSLRGTGGDTQYF. The CDR3 DNA sequence: TGTGCCAGCAGCCTCAGGGGGACAGGCGGAGATACGCAGTATTTT.